The clone carrying this T cell receptor (beta chain) was seen repeatedly, ten times or more. Germline CDR1 SGHKS, CDR2 YYEKEE (reference sequence). The CDR3 runs to 13 residues. V shed 0 bases and J shed 3 bases, with 6 bases lying between them. The data were taken from a study of T cells after yellow fever vaccination. Turning to the study itself: CD3, CD45RA, CCR7 and CD95 guided sorting of the EM, EMRA, CM and Tscm memory subsets.

Findings and caveats of the study: Within FACS-sorted repertoires, abundant clonotypes contaminating from the bulk population could be present.

In TCRdb, the 5' RACE reads were re-called with MiXCR into one record per CDR3 protein. In the table there are around 31,000 distinct CDR3 sequences, roughly a tenth of which are singletons. The chain joins TRBV5-5 to TRBJ2-5; D is ambiguous. The input for sequencing was PBMCs, either bulk or a sorted T-cell subset (CD4+, CD8+, memory, or dextramer-sorted; not recorded which), taken about 2 weeks after the first yellow fever vaccination. This TCR came from a man in his late teens or twenties who received the YFV17D yellow fever vaccine. CDR3 in amino acids: CASSLGSEETQYF. As DNA, the CDR3 is TGTGCCAGCAGCTTGGGCTCGGAAGAGACCCAGTACTTC.